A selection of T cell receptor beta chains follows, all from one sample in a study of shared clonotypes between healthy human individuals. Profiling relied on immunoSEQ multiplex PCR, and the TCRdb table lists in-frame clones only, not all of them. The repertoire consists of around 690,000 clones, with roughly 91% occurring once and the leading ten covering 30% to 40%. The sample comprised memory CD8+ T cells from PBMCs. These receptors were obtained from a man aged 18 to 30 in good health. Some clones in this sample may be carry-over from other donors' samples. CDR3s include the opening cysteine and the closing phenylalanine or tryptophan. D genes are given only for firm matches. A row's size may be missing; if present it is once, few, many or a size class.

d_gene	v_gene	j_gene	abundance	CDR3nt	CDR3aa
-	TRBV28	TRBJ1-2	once	TGTGCCAGCAGTTTATGGGCAGGGAGCGTCTATGGCTACACCTTC	CASSLWAGSVYGYTF
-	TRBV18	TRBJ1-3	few	TGTGCCAGCTCACCAACCAGGGATGGAAACACCATATATTTT	CASSPTRDGNTIYF
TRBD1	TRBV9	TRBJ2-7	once	TGTGCCAGCAGCCCCGAGGGGACAGTGAACTACGAGCAGTACTTC	CASSPEGTVNYEQYF
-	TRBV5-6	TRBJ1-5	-	TGTGCCAGCAGTCGTGGTGTCAGTCGTTCTCAGCCCCAGCATTTT	CASSRGVSRSQPQHF
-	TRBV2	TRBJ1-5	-	TGTGCCAGCAGTGAGAAGGAAACTCAGCCCCAGCATTTT	CASSEKETQPQHF
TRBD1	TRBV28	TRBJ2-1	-	TGTGCCAGCAGTTTCTCCAACAGGGGAAGCCTGTTCTTC	CASSFSNRGSLFF
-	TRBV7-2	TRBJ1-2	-	TGTGCCAGCAGCTTAGTGGGGTCGGTTTTTAGGGGCTACACCTTC	CASSLVGSVFRGYTF
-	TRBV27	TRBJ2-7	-	TGTGCCAGCAGTTACCTGTCGAGTTTGGCCTACGAGCAGTACTTC	CASSYLSSLAYEQYF
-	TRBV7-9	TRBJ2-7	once	TGTGCCAGCAGCCACTCGACCGGGATGGCGACCTACGAGCAGTACTTC	CASSHSTGMATYEQYF
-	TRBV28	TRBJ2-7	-	TGTGCCAGCAGTCCTTGGACTGAAGTCCTAGGATCCTACGAGCAGTACTTC	CASSPWTEVLGSYEQYF
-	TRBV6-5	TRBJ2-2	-	TGTGCCAGCAGTTACTACCTAGCTAGGGTTGGGGAGCTGTTTTTT	CASSYYLARVGELFF
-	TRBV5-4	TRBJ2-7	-	TGTGCCAGCAGCTTGGGGTCCGAAGGGGTCGCAGAGGAGTACTTC	CASSLGSEGVAEEYF
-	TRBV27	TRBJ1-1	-	TGTGCCAGCAGTTTTCAGGGCCCCAGGGAAGCTTTCTTT	CASSFQGPREAFF
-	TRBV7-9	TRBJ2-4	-	TGTGCCAGCAGCTTAGACCTAGCCAAAAACATTCAGTACTTC	CASSLDLAKNIQYF
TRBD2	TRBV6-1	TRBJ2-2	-	TGTGCCAGTAGTGAACTAGCGGGAGGGCCCGGGGAGCTGTTTTTT	CASSELAGGPGELFF
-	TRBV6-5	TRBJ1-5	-	TGTGCCAGCAGTTACCCCTCGCCGGGCCAGCATTTT	CASSYPSPGQHF
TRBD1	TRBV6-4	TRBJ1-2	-	TGTGCCAGCAGTGCCCTGCCAGGGGGACGCTATGGCTACACCTTC	CASSALPGGRYGYTF
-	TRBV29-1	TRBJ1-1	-	TGCAGCGTTCTCCACCCGACCGGCGTAGTAGTTGAAGCTTTCTTT	CSVLHPTGVVVEAFF
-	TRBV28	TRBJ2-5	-	TGTGCCAGCAGGCTAACAGGGTACGGGGAGACCCAGTACTTC	CASRLTGYGETQYF
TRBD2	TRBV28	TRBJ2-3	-	TGTGCCAGCAGTCCCGCGGGGGGGTGGGATACGCAGTATTTT	CASSPAGGWDTQYF
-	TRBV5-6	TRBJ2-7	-	TGTGCCAGCAGCTTGAGGTCCGGGGAGCTGCTCTACGAGCAGTACTTC	CASSLRSGELLYEQYF
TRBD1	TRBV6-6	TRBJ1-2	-	TGTGCCAGCACCGGGACAGACCTGGTCGGCTACACCTTC	CASTGTDLVGYTF
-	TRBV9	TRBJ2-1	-	TGTGCCAGCAGCGTCACACTGGGACCTAGGTTCTTC	CASSVTLGPRFF
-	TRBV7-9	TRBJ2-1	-	TGTGCCAGCAGGCAGCCTACGGGTAATGAGCAGTTCTTC	CASRQPTGNEQFF
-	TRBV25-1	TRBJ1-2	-	TGTGCCAGCGGGTGGGGTGGCGGGGGCACTGGCTACACCTTC	CASGWGGGGTGYTF
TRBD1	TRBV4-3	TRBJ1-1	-	TGCGCCAGCAGCCAAGAGTGGGGGAGGGGGCTTGGAATGAACACTGAAGCTTTCTTT	CASSQEWGRGLGMNTEAFF
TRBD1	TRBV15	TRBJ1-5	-	TGTGCCACCAGCAGACCCAGGACAGGGCCTCAGCCCCAGCATTTT	CATSRPRTGPQPQHF
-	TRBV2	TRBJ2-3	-	TGTGCCAGCAGTGAAGGCCGATCTCGCACAGATACGCAGTATTTT	CASSEGRSRTDTQYF
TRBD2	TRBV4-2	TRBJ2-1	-	TGTGCCAGCAGCCAATTTACTAGCGGGTACAATGAGCAGTTCTTC	CASSQFTSGYNEQFF
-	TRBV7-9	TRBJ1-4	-	TGTGCCAGCAGCTTCGACCGGGACCCGGCAACTAATGAAAAACTGTTTTTT	CASSFDRDPATNEKLFF
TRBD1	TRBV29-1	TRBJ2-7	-	TGCAGCGCCGCCGGGACAGGGTCCTACGAGCAGTACTTC	CSAAGTGSYEQYF
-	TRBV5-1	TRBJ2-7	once	TGCGCCAGCAGCTTTGGGTGGAAGGGTCATGAAAGCTCCTACGAGCAGTACTTC	CASSFGWKGHESSYEQYF
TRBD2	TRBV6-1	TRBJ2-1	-	TGTGCCAGTGGACTAGCGGGGTACAATGAGCAGTTCTTC	CASGLAGYNEQFF
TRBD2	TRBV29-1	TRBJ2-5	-	TGCAGCGTTGAATTGCGGGAGTGGGGCGAGGACCAGTACTTC	CSVELREWGEDQYF
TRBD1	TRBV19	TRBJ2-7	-	TGTGCCAGTAGTATGGTCCCGACAGGGGTCAACGAGCAGTACTTC	CASSMVPTGVNEQYF
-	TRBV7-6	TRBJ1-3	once	TGTGCCAGCAGCTTAAGACCAGGATTAGGTGGAAACACCATATATTTT	CASSLRPGLGGNTIYF
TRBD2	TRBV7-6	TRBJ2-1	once	TGTGCCAGCAGCTTAGCGCGTAGGGCGGGAGGGCCTTACAATGAGCAGTTCTTC	CASSLARRAGGPYNEQFF
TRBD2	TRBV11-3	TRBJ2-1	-	TGTGCCAGCAGCTTAGGTTCGAGGGAGGGTGAGCAGTTCTTC	CASSLGSREGEQFF
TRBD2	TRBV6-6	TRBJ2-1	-	TGTGCCAGCAGGGGACTAGAAGAGCAGTTCTTC	CASRGLEEQFF
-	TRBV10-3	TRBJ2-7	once	TGTGCCATCAGTGCCCATAGACCCGGTCGTGGCGAGCAGTACTTC	CAISAHRPGRGEQYF
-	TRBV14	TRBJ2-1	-	TGTGCCAGCAGCCAAGATCAGGGGAGTCTCTACAATGAGCAGTTCTTC	CASSQDQGSLYNEQFF
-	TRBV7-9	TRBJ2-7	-	TGTGCCAGCAGCTGGAACTTCGACGAGCAGTACTTC	CASSWNFDEQYF
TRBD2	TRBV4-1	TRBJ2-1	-	TGCGCCAGCAGCCAATTGACTAGCGGGAGGGATAGTGAGCAGTTCTTC	CASSQLTSGRDSEQFF
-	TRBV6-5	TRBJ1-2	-	TGTGCCAGCAGTTACTCGATGGGGGCCTATGGCTACACCTTC	CASSYSMGAYGYTF
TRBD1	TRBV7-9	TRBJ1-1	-	TGTGCCAGCAGCCCCCTGACAGGGGCCGGAGCTTTCTTT	CASSPLTGAGAFF
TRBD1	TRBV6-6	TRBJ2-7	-	TGTGCCAGCAGTTACTCTTGGGGACAGGGTTACGAGCAGTACTTC	CASSYSWGQGYEQYF
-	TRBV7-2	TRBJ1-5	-	TGTGCCAGCAGCGCGGAATTCGGACATAGCAATCAGCCCCAGCATTTT	CASSAEFGHSNQPQHF
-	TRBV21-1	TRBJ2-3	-	TGTGCCAGCAGCAAACTAGGCAGGGGGTTCTCAGATACGCAGTATTTT	CASSKLGRGFSDTQYF